This T cell receptor (beta chain) is drawn from a study of CD8 T cells in ankylosing spondylitis (dated by TCRdb to 2017 to 2019). In terms of the full investigation: T cell receptor beta repertoires were profiled in healthy donors and ankylosing spondylitis patients so that disease-linked TCR variants could be found. The full study cohort comprised around 25 ankylosing spondylitis patients and 85 to 120 healthy donors. Peripheral blood samples were taken, and synovial fluid was additionally collected from ankylosing spondylitis patients.

Trimming at the junction amounts to 4 bases on V and 1 base on J, and the germline ends lie 7 bases apart. There are 13 amino acids in the CDR3, from cysteine to phenylalanine inclusive. Solely the CDR3 DNA is kept, with 39 bases framed from the first base. Reading the germline V gene gives CDR1 SNHLY and CDR2 FYNNEI. The research as a whole found: Some motif variants were previously reported in synovial fluid and blood of reactive arthritis patients, suggesting common disease-initiation mechanisms. A TCR beta motif of fewer than 10 highly homologous amino acid variants appeared characteristic of blood from ankylosing spondylitis patients. The disease-linked clones were reported as significantly enriched in matched synovial fluid samples from ankylosing spondylitis patients. The disease-linked clones had a CD8+ phenotype and were found at relatively low frequencies in peripheral blood.

Sequencing relied on an Illumina HiSeq 2500. TCR beta libraries were prepared by quantitative 5'-RACE with molecular barcodes. In the paper's pipeline: A new computational method, built on a probabilistic model of VDJ rearrangement, was used to identify disease-linked TCR variants. TCRdb handled the public reads itself, with Q25 trimming in fastp and clone calling in MiXCR, and kept productive beta chains. Rows matching on CDR3 protein sequence are summarized as one entry with the most common DNA and genes. The V and J calls follow TCRdb's processing rather than the paper's. The sample table shows 200,000 to 250,000 distinct CDR3 sequences, and 7% to 8% are seen once. The leading ten clones occupy approximately 15% of the sample. This clonotype has a count of ten or more. It lacks a known antigen. Base qualities were left out, and no much larger clone turns up one base away.

This sequence originates from a male donor with ankylosing spondylitis. The chain links TRBV2 with TRBJ1-2, with the D gene too uncertain to name. The sequenced sample consisted of blood, either unsorted or a sorted T cell fraction (not recorded which). CDR3 region: CASSGRFNYGYTF. In nucleotides, the sequence is TGTGCCAGCAGTGGTCGGTTTAACTATGGCTACACCTTC.